This T cell receptor beta chain was recorded in a study of cytomegalovirus exposure and HLA in healthy donors. PCR involved 60 Vbeta and 13 Jbeta primers. TCRdb's table, derived via immunoSEQ multiplex PCR, lists solely in-frame clones and lacks some. The table records 75,000 to 90,000 clones, approximately 75% of them present only once. This clone is a singleton in its sample. The same CDR3 is also encoded by other DNA sequences in this sample. Unmatched junction bases numbered 3, after V lost 0 bases and J lost 2 bases. The CDR3 runs 16 residues. Germline V lookup: CDR1 SGDLS, CDR2 YYNGEE. Sequenced: PBMCs. The sequence derives from a man aged 55 to 69 in good health and CMV-seronegative. This chain joins TRBV9 and TRBJ2-3, with 10 bases matching TRBD2. In nucleotides, the CDR3 is TGTGCCAGCAGCGTAGTAGGACTAGCGGCCACAGATACGCAGTATTTT. Translation: CASSVVGLAATDTQYF.